These 9 T cell receptor beta chains originate from one sample sequenced in a study of long-term antiretroviral therapy in people with HIV. Run at survey level, the immunoSEQ assay was version v3.0. Assay: immunoSEQ multiplex PCR; the TCRdb copy retains only in-frame clones and omits some. The data hold some 13,000 clones, with 83% observed a single time. The source material was unsorted PBMCs, sampled 3.4 years after starting antiretroviral therapy. The source is a middle-aged man with HIV.

The J gene is TRBJ2-5, the V gene TRBV2; 9 nucleotides match TRBD1. The DNA end lines up better with TRBJ2-7; the J call may be wrong. The length of the CDR3 is 14 residues. The germline V gene encodes CDR1 SNHLY and CDR2 FYNNEI. CDR3: CASSEGTGSYEQYF. DNA of the CDR3: TGTGCCAGCAGTGAGGGGACAGGGAGCTACGAGCAGTACTTC.

The rearrangement joins TRBV28 to TRBJ2-2, with D perhaps matching TRBD1 (6 bases). CDR3 length: 15 amino acids. The germline CDR1 and CDR2 sequences are MDHEN and SYDVKM. Trimming removed 2 bases at V and 5 bases at J, with 12 bases between. The CDR3 reads CASSLTTGLTGELFF. For the CDR3, the DNA is TGTGCCAGCAGTTTAACCACAGGGCTTACCGGGGAGCTGTTTTTT. Filled out from reference TRBV28 and TRBJ2-2, the complete variable domain reads DVKVTQSSRYLVKRTGEKVFLECVQDMDHENMFWYRQDPGLGLRLIYFSYDVKMKEKGDIPEGYSVSREKKERFSLILESASTNQTSMYLCASSLTTGLTGELFFGEGSRLTVL.

The CDR3 protein is CASSVSQGPYEQYF. As DNA, the CDR3 is TGTGCCAGCAGTGTGTCTCAGGGGCCCTACGAGCAGTACTTC. The gene calls are TRBV6-5 and TRBJ2-7; D is possibly TRBD1 (6 bases). Germline V gives CDR1 MNHEY, CDR2 SVGAGI. Trimming removed 5 bases from V and 2 bases from J, with 13 bases in between. The CDR3 has 14 residues.

This chain connects TRBV7-8 to TRBJ2-7; 9 nucleotides line up with TRBD1. The CDR3 extends over 14 amino acids. The V gene end was trimmed by 5 bases and the J gene end by 5 bases; junction bases not matched to a gene: 7. The germline V gene has CDR1 SGHVS and CDR2 FQNEAQ. The CDR3 DNA reads as TGTGCCAGCAGCCCCCGGGACAGGGTCAACGAGCAGTACTTC. The encoded protein is CASSPRDRVNEQYF.

This chain connects TRBV6-5 to TRBJ2-2, with 7 bases lining up with TRBD1. V lost 0 bases and J lost 4; bases outside the gene matches: 5. The CDR3 is 16 residues long. The V gene's germline CDR1 is MNHEY and CDR2 SVGAGI. CDR3 sequence (DNA): TGTGCCAGCAGTTACTCGAGTGACAGGGTCACCGGGGAGCTGTTTTTT. It codes for CASSYSSDRVTGELFF.

V is TRBV7-9 and J is TRBJ2-7; tentative D call: TRBD2 (5 bases). The CDR3 consists of 14 residues. Germline values: CDR1 SEHNR, CDR2 FQNEAQ (reference sequence). Deletions cut 6 bases from V and 4 bases from J, with 16 bases between. CDR3: CASSYPGLPYEQYF. CDR3 DNA: TGTGCCAGCAGTTACCCGGGATTACCGTACGAGCAGTACTTC.

The rearrangement joins TRBV6-1 to TRBJ1-3; 10 bases map to TRBD1. CDR1 is MNHNS, CDR2 SASEGT, per germline. The CDR3 runs 16 residues. The junction had 3 bases not matched to a gene; V was cut back by 2 bases and J by 2 bases. In nucleotides, the CDR3 is TGTGCCAGCAGTGAATCCGGGACAGGGGCTGGAAACACCATATATTTT. Its protein product is CASSESGTGAGNTIYF.

Only a few counts were recorded for this clone. The J gene is TRBJ1-2, the V gene TRBV4-1, with TRBD1 matching over 7 bases. J gave up 4 bases and V 0 bases, and 8 bases lay outside the gene matches. CDR1 MGHRA and CDR2 YSYEKL come from the germline V gene. The CDR3 covers 16 residues. The CDR3 DNA reads TGCGCCAGCAGCCAAGACCTCCAGGGGGGTACCTATGGCTACACCTTC. This gives the protein CASSQDLQGGTYGYTF.

The rearrangement uses TRBV10-1 and TRBJ2-2, with D perhaps being TRBD1 or TRBD2 (5 bases each). The germline CDR1 and CDR2 sequences are WNHNN and SYGVQD (reference sequence). The length of the CDR3 is 14 residues. V was pared by 7 bases and J by 0 bases, with 9 bases between. The CDR3: CASIGGANTGELFF. The CDR3 DNA sequence: TGCGCCAGCATTGGGGGAGCGAACACCGGGGAGCTGTTTTTT.